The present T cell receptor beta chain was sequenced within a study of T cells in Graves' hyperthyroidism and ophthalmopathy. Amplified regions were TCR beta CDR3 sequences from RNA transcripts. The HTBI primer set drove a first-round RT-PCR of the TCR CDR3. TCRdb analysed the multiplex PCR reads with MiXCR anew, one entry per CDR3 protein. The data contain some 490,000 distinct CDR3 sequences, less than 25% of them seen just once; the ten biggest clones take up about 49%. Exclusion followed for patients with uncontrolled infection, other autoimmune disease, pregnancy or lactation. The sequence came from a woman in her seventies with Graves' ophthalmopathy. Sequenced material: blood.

Here the CDR3 reads CASSPTPGQTYNEQFF. CDR3 in DNA: TGTGCCAGCAGCCCTACCCCGGGACAGACCTACAATGAGCAGTTCTTC. This chain connects TRBV5-8 to TRBJ2-1; 7 bases match TRBD1. Germline CDR1 and CDR2: SGHTS and YDEGEE. Losses at the gene ends were 4 bases for V and 2 bases for J; bases not matched to a gene: 9. This CDR3 is 16 amino acids long.